This T cell receptor beta chain was captured in a study of blood T cell repertoires in COVID-19. On the study more broadly: Researchers got acute and convalescent COVID-19 samples from the United States, Italy and Spain. From T cells, B-cell-depleted T cells, or PBMCs came the material, which was cDNA or gDNA.

Germline V gene sequence: CDR1 SQVTM, CDR2 ANQGSEA. This CDR3 has 14 residues. J gave up 0 bases and V 6 bases, and 5 bases lay outside the gene matches. The Seattle site enrolled patients during active infection and followed them longitudinally. Authors' processing steps: Estimated nucleated cell counts came from reference gene primer amplification. TCRdb's table, derived via immunoSEQ multiplex PCR, lists solely in-frame clones and lacks some. V and J calls and clone size follow that table, whereas D and trimming were derived from the DNA. Of under 200,000 clones in the sample, 82% were seen once. The chain joins TRBV29-1 to TRBJ1-5; 7 bases are a match to TRBD1. Sample: peripheral blood. This clonotype originated in a woman in her fifties or sixties with COVID-19, enrolled during active disease. This chain's CDR3 is CSVAPGGSNQPQHF. For the CDR3, the DNA is TGCAGCGTCGCCCCAGGGGGTAGCAATCAGCCCCAGCATTTT.